These 21 T cell receptor beta chains were all obtained from the same sample, sequenced in a study of shared clonotypes between healthy human individuals. The method was immunoSEQ multiplex PCR; TCRdb's version includes in-frame clones alone and lacks a portion of them. The sample records some 580,000 clones, about 97% being singletons. The sample comprised naive CD4+ T cells sorted from blood. Subset indicated: CD45RA+ positively selected. The receptor set was obtained from a woman between 25 and 40 years old in good health.

The chain recombines TRBV28 with TRBJ2-1; 15 bases match TRBD2. The germline CDR1 and CDR2 sequences are MDHEN and SYDVKM. CDR3 length: 15 residues. The ends lost 3 bases at V and 9 bases at J; junction bases unmatched: 3. The CDR3 DNA sequence: TGTGCCAGCAGTTTGCGGACTAGCGGGAGGGGTGAGCAGTTCTTC. It specifies CASSLRTSGRGEQFF.

This chain connects TRBV2 to TRBJ2-3; D is perhaps TRBD2 (5 bases). This CDR3 has 16 residues. V was pared by 2 bases and J by 4 bases, with 16 bases between. The germline CDR1 and CDR2 sequences are SNHLY and FYNNEI. The CDR3 sequence is CASSEPSGSPADTQYF. The CDR3 DNA reads TGTGCCAGCAGTGAACCATCGGGGAGTCCCGCAGATACGCAGTATTTT.

The chain combines TRBV6-6 with TRBJ2-1; D unclear. Germline V gene lookup returns CDR1 MNHNY and CDR2 SVGAGI (reference sequence). The ends were cut back, 6 bases at V and 5 bases at J, with 17 bases in the middle. The CDR3 sequence is 15 residues long. DNA of the CDR3: TGTGCCAGCAGACCCAACTACGGCCCGAACAATGAGCAGTTCTTC. Translating it yields CASRPNYGPNNEQFF.

The gene calls are TRBV2 and TRBJ1-3; the match to TRBD1 covers 8 bases. Per germline, CDR1 SNHLY and CDR2 FYNNEI. This CDR3 is 14 amino acids long. V lost 5 bases, J lost 4 bases, and 4 bases stayed unmatched. In DNA form, the CDR3 reads TGTGCCAGCAGTAAGACAGGGGCAGGAAACACCATATATTTT. This gives the protein CASSKTGAGNTIYF.

The chain has TRBV27 and TRBJ2-5, with D perhaps matching TRBD2 (5 bases). CDR1 MNHEY and CDR2 SMNVEV come from the germline V gene (reference sequence). Between the trimmed V and J ends, which lost 3 bases and 5 bases, there was a span of 13 bases. The CDR3 covers 14 residues. The CDR3 sequence is CASSFRGIAETQYF. CDR3 nucleotides: TGTGCCAGCAGTTTCCGGGGAATTGCGGAGACCCAGTACTTC.

The chain recombines TRBV7-9 with TRBJ2-3; 12 bases match TRBD2. This CDR3 comprises 15 residues. CDR1 SEHNR and CDR2 FQNEAQ come from the germline V gene (reference sequence). Unmatched junction bases numbered 4, after V lost 2 bases and J lost 7 bases. The CDR3: CASSLLAGGPHTQYF. CDR3 DNA sequence: TGTGCCAGCAGCTTACTAGCGGGAGGGCCACATACGCAGTATTTT.

The chain links TRBV19 to TRBJ2-1, with a tentative D call TRBD1 (5 bases). With 5 bases removed from V and 4 bases from J, the gap between germline ends came to 12 bases. The CDR3 consists of 14 residues. The V gene's germline CDR1 is LNHDA and CDR2 SQIVND (reference sequence). CDR3 nucleotides: TGTGCCAGTAGTTCGGACACTTGGTACAATGAGCAGTTCTTC. It specifies CASSSDTWYNEQFF.

The J gene is TRBJ2-1, the V gene TRBV7-9, with a weak D call TRBD2 (6 bases). Trimming pared 1 base from V and 14 bases from J, leaving 15 bases between. This CDR3 region has 13 residues. The germline CDR1 and CDR2 sequences are SEHNR and FQNEAQ (reference sequence). CDR3 loop: CASSLVGSRGEFF. The CDR3 DNA is TGTGCCAGCAGCTTAGTCGGGAGTCGTGGTGAGTTCTTC.

The chain couples TRBV19 to TRBJ1-1; no clear D gene. The CDR3 spans 14 residues. Germline values: CDR1 LNHDA, CDR2 SQIVND (reference sequence). V lost 6 bases, J lost 1 base, and 12 bases lay in between. As DNA, the CDR3 is TGTGCCAGTAGCGTTTGGGAACCGAACACTGAAGCTTTCTTT. Protein: CASSVWEPNTEAFF.

The V call is TRBV5-1, the J call TRBJ1-1, with D unresolved. The CDR3 consists of 13 residues. V was cut by 1 base and J by 4 bases, with 8 bases left in between. Looked up from germline, CDR1 is SGHRS and CDR2 is YFSETQ. The CDR3, as DNA: TGCGCCAGCAGCTTGTTGGACGGCACTGAAGCTTTCTTT. This gives the protein CASSLLDGTEAFF.

The chain uses TRBV7-2 and TRBJ2-3, with 9 bases lining up with TRBD2. This CDR3 comprises 13 residues. After removal of 8 bases from V and 5 bases from J, the junction contained 5 bases not matched to a gene. The germline V gene has CDR1 SGHTA and CDR2 FQGNSA. The DNA for the CDR3 is TGTGCCAGCTCCCTAGCGGGAATAGATACGCAGTATTTT. This encodes CASSLAGIDTQYF. Looking up the rest from reference TRBV7-2 and TRBJ2-3 gives the full variable domain: GAGVSQSPSNKVTEKGKDVELRCDPISGHTALYWYRQSLGQGLEFLIYFQGNSAPDKSGLPSDRFSAERTGGSVSTLTIQRTQQEDSAVYLCASSLAGIDTQYFGPGTRLTVL.

The V and J genes are TRBV7-8 and TRBJ1-4, with D unclear. The CDR3 spans 19 residues. Germline V gene lookup returns CDR1 SGHVS and CDR2 FQNEAQ. Trimming removed 1 base at V and 0 bases at J, with 18 bases between. CDR3 nucleotides: TGTGCCAGCAGCTTAGACATGACACCTAAGACCGCAACTAATGAAAAACTGTTTTTT. This encodes CASSLDMTPKTATNEKLFF.

The V gene is TRBV29-1, the J gene TRBJ2-1, with D tentatively TRBD1 (6 bases). V shed 6 bases and J shed 0 bases, with 18 bases lying between them. Germline values: CDR1 SQVTM, CDR2 ANQGSEA. The CDR3 contains 16 residues. For the CDR3, the DNA is TGCAGCGTGCTGTCCGGGACACTACCCTCCTACAATGAGCAGTTCTTC. The encoded protein is CSVLSGTLPSYNEQFF.

The chain recombines TRBV19 with TRBJ1-4; 9 bases fit TRBD1. V lost 5 bases, J lost 1 base, and 5 bases stayed unmatched. The germline gives CDR1 LNHDA, CDR2 SQIVND (reference sequence). The CDR3 runs 16 residues. The CDR3 region has the DNA TGTGCCAGTAGTGCCGGGACAGGGAGAACTAATGAAAAACTGTTTTTT. Protein sequence: CASSAGTGRTNEKLFF.

In its sample, this clone was seen once. The gene calls are TRBV2 and TRBJ2-7, with 12 nucleotides matching TRBD2. Trimming removed 2 bases from V and 6 bases from J; junction bases left unmatched: 2. CDR1 SNHLY and CDR2 FYNNEI come from the germline V gene. The CDR3 length is 14 residues. DNA of the CDR3: TGTGCCAGCAGTGAACAGGGACTAGCGGGCGAGCAGTACTTC. Translated: CASSEQGLAGEQYF.

The chain has TRBV29-1 and TRBJ1-4; 9 bases fit TRBD1. Germline loops: CDR1 SQVTM, CDR2 ANQGSEA. The CDR3 loop spans 15 amino acids. Losses at the gene ends were 7 bases for V and 0 bases for J; bases not matched to a gene: 6. CDR3 sequence reads: CSATGGEATNEKLFF. In DNA, the CDR3 is TGCAGCGCAACAGGGGGCGAGGCAACTAATGAAAAACTGTTTTTT.

This clone was detected once. This sequence joins TRBV5-1 and TRBJ2-3, with D uncertain. The germline V gene has CDR1 SGHRS and CDR2 YFSETQ. V lost 2 bases and J 4 bases, leaving 14 bases between the germline ends. This CDR3 is built from 15 residues. This chain's CDR3 is CASSFGPTSADTQYF. In DNA, the CDR3 is TGCGCCAGCAGCTTTGGTCCTACCAGCGCAGATACGCAGTATTTT.

In DNA, the CDR3 is TGCGCCAGCAGAAGGACAGCCAGCTCCTACGAGCAGTACTTC. Protein: CASRRTASSYEQYF. J is TRBJ2-7 and V is TRBV5-1, with D tentatively TRBD1 (6 bases). Germline V gene data show CDR1 as SGHRS and CDR2 as YFSETQ. Trimming took 5 bases from V and 0 from J, leaving 12 bases between them. This CDR3 contains 14 residues.

The rearrangement uses TRBV18 and TRBJ2-5; no reliable D call. The end of the DNA is better explained by TRBJ2-7, so the J call may be wrong. Germline-derived CDR1 and CDR2 are KGHSH and LQKENI. The CDR3 is 12 residues long. The CDR3 coding sequence is TGTGCCAGCTCCCCCCCCGTCCACGAGCAGTACTTC. This translates into CASSPPVHEQYF.

J is TRBJ2-3 and V is TRBV10-3; tentatively, D is TRBD2 (5 bases). Germline assignment: CDR1 ENHRY and CDR2 SYGVKD. CDR3 length equals 15 residues. Between the trimmed V and J ends, which lost 2 bases and 4 bases, there was a span of 13 bases. The DNA for the CDR3 is TGTGCCATCAGTGAGCATCTAGCTGGGCCAGATACGCAGTATTTT. Amino acid sequence: CAISEHLAGPDTQYF.

V is TRBV19 and J is TRBJ2-4; TRBD2 is a possible D gene (7 bases). Germline values: CDR1 LNHDA, CDR2 SQIVND (reference sequence). Between the trimmed V and J ends, which lost 4 bases and 2 bases, there was a span of 15 bases. The CDR3 totals 16 residues. CDR3 DNA sequence: TGTGCCAGTAGTACCCTCGGGGGGCTGACCAAAAACATTCAGTACTTC. As protein: CASSTLGGLTKNIQYF.